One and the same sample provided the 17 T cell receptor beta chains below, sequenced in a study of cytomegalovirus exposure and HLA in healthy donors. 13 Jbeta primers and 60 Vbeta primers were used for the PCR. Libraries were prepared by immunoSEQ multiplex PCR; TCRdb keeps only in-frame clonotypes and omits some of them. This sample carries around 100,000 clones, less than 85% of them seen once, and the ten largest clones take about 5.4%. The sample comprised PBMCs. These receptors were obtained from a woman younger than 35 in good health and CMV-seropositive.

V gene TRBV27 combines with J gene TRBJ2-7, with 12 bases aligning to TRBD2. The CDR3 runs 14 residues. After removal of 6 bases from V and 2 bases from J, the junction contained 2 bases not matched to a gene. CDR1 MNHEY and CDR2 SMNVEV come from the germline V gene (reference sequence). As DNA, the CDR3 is TGTGCCAGCAGACCTAGCGGGGGGGCCTACGAGCAGTACTTC. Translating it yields CASRPSGGAYEQYF.

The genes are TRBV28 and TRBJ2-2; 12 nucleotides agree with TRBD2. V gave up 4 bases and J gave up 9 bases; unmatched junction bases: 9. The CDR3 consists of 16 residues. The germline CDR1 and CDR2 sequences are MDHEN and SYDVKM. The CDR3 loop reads CASSSWTSGIIRELFF. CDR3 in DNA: TGTGCCAGCAGTTCTTGGACTAGCGGGATTATTAGGGAGCTGTTTTTT.

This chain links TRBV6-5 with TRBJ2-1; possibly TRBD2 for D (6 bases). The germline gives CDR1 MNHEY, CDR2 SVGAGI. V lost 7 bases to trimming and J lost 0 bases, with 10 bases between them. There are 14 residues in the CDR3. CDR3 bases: TGTGCCAGCAAGGTAGCGGACTCCTACAATGAGCAGTTCTTC. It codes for CASKVADSYNEQFF.

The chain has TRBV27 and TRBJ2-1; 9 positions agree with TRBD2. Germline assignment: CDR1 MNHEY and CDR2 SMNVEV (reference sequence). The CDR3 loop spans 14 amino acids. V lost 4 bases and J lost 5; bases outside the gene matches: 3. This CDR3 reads CASSWTSAHNEQFF. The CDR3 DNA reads TGTGCCAGCAGTTGGACTAGCGCGCACAATGAGCAGTTCTTC.

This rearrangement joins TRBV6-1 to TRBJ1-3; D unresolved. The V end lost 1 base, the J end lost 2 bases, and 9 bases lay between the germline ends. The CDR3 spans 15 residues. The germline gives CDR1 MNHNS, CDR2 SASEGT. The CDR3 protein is CASSEVLIPGNTIYF. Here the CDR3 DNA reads TGTGCCAGCAGTGAAGTACTAATCCCTGGAAACACCATATATTTT.

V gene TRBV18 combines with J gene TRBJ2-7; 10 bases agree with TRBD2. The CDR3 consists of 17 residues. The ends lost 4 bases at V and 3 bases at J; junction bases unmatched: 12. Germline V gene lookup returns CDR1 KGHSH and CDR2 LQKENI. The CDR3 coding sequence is TGTGCCAGCTCACGAGAGGATGCTAGCGGGAGTGGCTACGAGCAGTACTTC. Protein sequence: CASSREDASGSGYEQYF.

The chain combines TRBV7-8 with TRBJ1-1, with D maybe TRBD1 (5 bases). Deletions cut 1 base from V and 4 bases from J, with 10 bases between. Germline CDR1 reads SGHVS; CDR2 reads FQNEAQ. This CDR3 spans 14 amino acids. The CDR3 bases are TGTGCCAGCAGCTTAGGTGCCAGGGCCACTGAAGCTTTCTTT. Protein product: CASSLGARATEAFF.

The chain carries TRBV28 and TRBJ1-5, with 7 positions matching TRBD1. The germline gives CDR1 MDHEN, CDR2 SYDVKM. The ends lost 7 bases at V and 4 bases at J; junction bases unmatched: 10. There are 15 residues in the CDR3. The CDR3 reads CASKVTGDGNQPQHF. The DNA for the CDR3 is TGTGCCAGCAAAGTCACAGGGGATGGGAATCAGCCCCAGCATTTT.

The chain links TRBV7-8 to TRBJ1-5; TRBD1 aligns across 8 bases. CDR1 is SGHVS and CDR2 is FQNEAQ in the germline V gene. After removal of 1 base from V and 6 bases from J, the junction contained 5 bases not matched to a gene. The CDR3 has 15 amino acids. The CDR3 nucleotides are TGTGCCAGCAGCTTAGATGAAACAGGGGGTCAGCCCCAGCATTTT. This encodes CASSLDETGGQPQHF.

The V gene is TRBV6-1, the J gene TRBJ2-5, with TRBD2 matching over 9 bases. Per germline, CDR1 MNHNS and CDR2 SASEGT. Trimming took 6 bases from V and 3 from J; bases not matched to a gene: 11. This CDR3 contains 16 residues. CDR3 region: CASSEMPASGEETQYF. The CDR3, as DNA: TGTGCCAGCAGCGAAATGCCCGCTAGCGGGGAAGAGACCCAGTACTTC.

The CDR3 reads CSVDNTFVRRGEAFF. CDR3 nucleotides: TGCAGCGTTGATAACACCTTCGTACGGAGGGGTGAAGCTTTCTTT. This rearrangement joins TRBV29-1 to TRBJ1-1, with a tentative D call TRBD1 (5 bases). The CDR3 contains 15 residues. V gave up 3 bases and J gave up 7 bases, with 21 bases separating them. Germline V gives CDR1 SQVTM, CDR2 ANQGSEA.

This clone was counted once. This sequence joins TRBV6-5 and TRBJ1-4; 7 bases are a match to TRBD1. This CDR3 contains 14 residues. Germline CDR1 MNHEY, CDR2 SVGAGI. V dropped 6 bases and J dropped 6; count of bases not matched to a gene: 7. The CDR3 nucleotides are TGTGCCAGCAGCCGAACAGGGGCTGATGAAAAACTGTTTTTT. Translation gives CASSRTGADEKLFF.

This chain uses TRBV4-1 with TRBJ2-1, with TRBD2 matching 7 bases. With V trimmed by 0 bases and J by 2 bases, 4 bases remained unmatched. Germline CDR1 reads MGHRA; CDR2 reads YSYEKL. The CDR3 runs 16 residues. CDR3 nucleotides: TGCGCCAGCAGCCAAGATAGGCTAGCGGCCTACAATGAGCAGTTCTTC. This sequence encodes CASSQDRLAAYNEQFF.

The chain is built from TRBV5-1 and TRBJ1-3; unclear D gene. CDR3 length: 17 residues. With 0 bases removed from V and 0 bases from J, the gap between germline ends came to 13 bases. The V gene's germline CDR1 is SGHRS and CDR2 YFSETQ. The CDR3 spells CASSLGESGGSGNTIYF. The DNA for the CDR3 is TGCGCCAGCAGCTTGGGGGAATCGGGAGGCTCTGGAAACACCATATATTTT.

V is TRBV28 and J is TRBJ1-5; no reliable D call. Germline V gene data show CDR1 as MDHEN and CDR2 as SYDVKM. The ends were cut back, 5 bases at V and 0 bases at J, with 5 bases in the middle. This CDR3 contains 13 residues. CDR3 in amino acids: CASSPYSNQPQHF. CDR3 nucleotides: TGTGCCAGCAGTCCTTATAGCAATCAGCCCCAGCATTTT. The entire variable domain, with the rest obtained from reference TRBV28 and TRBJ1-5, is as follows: DVKVTQSSRYLVKRTGEKVFLECVQDMDHENMFWYRQDPGLGLRLIYFSYDVKMKEKGDIPEGYSVSREKKERFSLILESASTNQTSMYLCASSPYSNQPQHFGDGTRLSIL.

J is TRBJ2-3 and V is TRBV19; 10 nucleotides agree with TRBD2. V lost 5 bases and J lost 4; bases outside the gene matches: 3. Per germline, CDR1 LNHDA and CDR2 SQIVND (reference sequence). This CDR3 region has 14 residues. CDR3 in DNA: TGTGCCAGTAGTTCCGGACTAGCGGCAGATACGCAGTATTTT. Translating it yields CASSSGLAADTQYF.

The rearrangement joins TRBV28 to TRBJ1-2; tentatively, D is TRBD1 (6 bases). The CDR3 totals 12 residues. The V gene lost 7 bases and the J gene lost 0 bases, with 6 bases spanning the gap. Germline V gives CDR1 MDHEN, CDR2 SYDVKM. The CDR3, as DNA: TGTGCCAGCAACAGGGCTAACTATGGCTACACCTTC. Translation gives CASNRANYGYTF.